This T cell receptor beta chain was sequenced in a study of T cells in Graves' hyperthyroidism and ophthalmopathy. A note on this clonotype: Its antigen is not known.

Per the germline V gene, CDR1 is SGDLS and CDR2 is YYNGEE. This CDR3 is built from 16 residues. Deletions cut 3 bases from V and 0 bases from J, with 12 bases between. Study results and limitations: By a 13 V-J model, ophthalmopathy was set apart from stable hyperthyroidism. Most thyroid-expanded clonotypes above 0.001 were also found in blood.

TCR beta CDR3 sequences were amplified from RNA transcripts. Initially, a first-round RT-PCR of the TCR CDR3 employed the HTBI primer set. TCRdb recomputed calls from the multiplex PCR reads with MiXCR, one row per CDR3 protein. In the table there are just over 550,000 distinct CDR3 sequences, roughly 50% of which are singletons. The chain combines TRBV9 with TRBJ1-4; the D is unclear. This TCR derives from a woman between 18 and 29 years old with Graves' hyperthyroidism. The sample comprised peripheral blood or thyroid tissue (not recorded which). The CDR3 DNA is TGTGCCAGCAGCGGCCGGACGCCCGCAACTAATGAAAAACTGTTTTTT. It codes for CASSGRTPATNEKLFF.